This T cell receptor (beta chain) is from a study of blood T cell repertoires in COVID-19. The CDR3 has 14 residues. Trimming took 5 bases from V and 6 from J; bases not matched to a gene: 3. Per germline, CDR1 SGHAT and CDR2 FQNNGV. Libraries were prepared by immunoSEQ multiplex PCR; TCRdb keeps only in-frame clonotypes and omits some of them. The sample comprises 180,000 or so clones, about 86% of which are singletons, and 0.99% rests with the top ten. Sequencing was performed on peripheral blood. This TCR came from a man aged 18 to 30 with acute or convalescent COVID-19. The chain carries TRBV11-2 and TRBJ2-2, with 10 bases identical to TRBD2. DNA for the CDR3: TGTGCCAGCAGCCAAGGACTAGCGGCCGGGGAGCTGTTTTTT. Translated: CASSQGLAAGELFF.